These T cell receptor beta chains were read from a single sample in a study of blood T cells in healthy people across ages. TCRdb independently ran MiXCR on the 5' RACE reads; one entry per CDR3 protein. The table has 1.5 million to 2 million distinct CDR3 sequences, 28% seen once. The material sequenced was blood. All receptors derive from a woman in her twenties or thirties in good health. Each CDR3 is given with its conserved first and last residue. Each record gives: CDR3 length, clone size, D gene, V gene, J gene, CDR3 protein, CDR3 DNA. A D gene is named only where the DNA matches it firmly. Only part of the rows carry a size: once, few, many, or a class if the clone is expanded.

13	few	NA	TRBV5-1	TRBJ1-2	CASSLVVGSGYTF	TGCGCCAGCAGCTTGGTTGTGGGAAGCGGCTACACCTTC
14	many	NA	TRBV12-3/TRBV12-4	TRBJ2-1	CASSSGRAGNEQFF	TGTGCCAGCAGTTCCGGGCGGGCCGGGAATGAGCAGTTCTTC
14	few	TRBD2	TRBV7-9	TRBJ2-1	CASSLAGLDSEQFF	TGTGCCAGCAGCTTAGCAGGACTAGACAGTGAGCAGTTCTTC
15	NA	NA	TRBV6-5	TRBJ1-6	CASSSGGRTDSPLHF	TGTGCCAGCAGTTCCGGGGGGCGCACGGATTCACCCCTCCACTTT
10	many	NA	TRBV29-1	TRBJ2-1	CSVVKGGQFF	TGCAGCGTTGTCAAAGGGGGGCAGTTCTTC
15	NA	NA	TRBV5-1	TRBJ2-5	CASSAGATGGETRYF	TGCGCCAGCAGCGCGGGGGCCACGGGGGGAGAGACCCGGTACTTC
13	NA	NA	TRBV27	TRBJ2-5	CASRRAFLETQYF	TGTGCCAGCAGGCGAGCGTTCTTGGAGACCCAGTACTTC
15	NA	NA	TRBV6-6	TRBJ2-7	CASSYSAGRSYEQYF	TGTGCCAGCAGTTACTCGGCCGGGCGCTCCTACGAGCAGTACTTC
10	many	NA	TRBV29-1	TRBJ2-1	CSLGDYEQFF	TGCAGCTTGGGGGATTATGAGCAGTTCTTC
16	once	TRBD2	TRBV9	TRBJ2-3	CASSRTSGGAVDTQYF	TGTGCCAGCAGCAGGACTAGCGGGGGGGCGGTGGATACGCAGTATTTT
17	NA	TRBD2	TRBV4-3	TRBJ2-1	CASSQGPGGSSYNEQFF	TGCGCCAGCAGCCAAGGACCCGGCGGGAGCTCCTACAATGAGCAGTTCTTC
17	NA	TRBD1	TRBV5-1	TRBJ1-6	CASSLSFPGQGNSPLHF	TGCGCCAGCAGCTTGTCCTTTCCGGGACAGGGTAATTCACCCCTCCACTTT
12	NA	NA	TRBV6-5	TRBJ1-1	CASSYWGTEAFF	TGTGCCAGCAGTTACTGGGGAACTGAAGCTTTCTTT
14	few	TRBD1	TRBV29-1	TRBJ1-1	CSVADRGLGTEAFF	TGCAGCGTTGCAGACAGGGGACTGGGCACTGAAGCTTTCTTT
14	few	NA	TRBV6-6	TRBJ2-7	CASSAGVWFLEQYF	TGTGCCAGCAGTGCAGGGGTCTGGTTCCTCGAGCAGTACTTC
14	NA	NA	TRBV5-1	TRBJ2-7	CASRFEGGTYEQYF	TGCGCCAGCAGATTCGAGGGGGGTACCTACGAGCAGTACTTC
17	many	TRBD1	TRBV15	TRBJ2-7	CATSPPADGTGTYEQYF	TGTGCCACCAGCCCTCCGGCCGACGGGACAGGAACCTACGAGCAGTACTTC
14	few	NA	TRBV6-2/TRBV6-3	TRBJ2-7	CASSYPGTDYEQYF	TGTGCCAGCAGTTACCCTGGGACCGACTACGAGCAGTACTTC
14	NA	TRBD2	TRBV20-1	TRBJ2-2	CSASQAGDLGELFF	TGCAGTGCTAGCCAAGCGGGAGACCTCGGGGAGCTGTTTTTT
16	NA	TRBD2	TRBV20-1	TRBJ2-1	CSARVAPGLVYNEQFF	TGCAGTGCTAGGGTCGCACCGGGACTAGTCTACAATGAGCAGTTCTTC
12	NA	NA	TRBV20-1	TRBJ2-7	CSAISNPYEQYF	TGCAGTGCTATCTCTAATCCCTACGAGCAGTACTTC
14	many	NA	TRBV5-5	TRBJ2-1	CASKGGISYNEQFF	TGTGCCAGCAAGGGGGGCATTTCGTACAATGAGCAGTTCTTC
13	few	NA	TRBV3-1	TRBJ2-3	CASSQEYSGTQYF	TGTGCCAGCAGCCAAGAGTACTCCGGCACGCAGTATTTT
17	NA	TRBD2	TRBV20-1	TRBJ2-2	CSARELAGAGNTRELFF	TGCAGTGCTAGAGAACTAGCGGGAGCCGGGAACACCAGGGAGCTGTTTTTT
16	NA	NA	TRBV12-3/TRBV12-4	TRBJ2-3	CASRPNLGLPTDTQYF	TGTGCCAGCAGACCCAACCTTGGACTCCCCACAGATACGCAGTATTTT
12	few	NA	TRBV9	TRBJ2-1	CASSAVYNEQFF	TGTGCCAGCAGCGCAGTGTACAATGAGCAGTTCTTC
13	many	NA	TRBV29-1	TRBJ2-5	CSVTPWGVETQYF	TGCAGCGTTACCCCTTGGGGGGTTGAGACCCAGTACTTC
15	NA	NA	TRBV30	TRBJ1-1	CAWSAAGTPNTEAFF	TGTGCCTGGAGTGCAGCCGGGACACCCAACACTGAAGCTTTCTTT
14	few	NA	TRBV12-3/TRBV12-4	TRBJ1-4	CASSSFQISEKLFF	TGTGCCAGCAGTTCTTTCCAGATAAGTGAAAAACTGTTTTTT
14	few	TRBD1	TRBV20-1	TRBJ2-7	CSAHPGTGAYEQYF	TGCAGTGCGCACCCCGGGACAGGGGCCTACGAGCAGTACTTC
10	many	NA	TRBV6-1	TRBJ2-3	CASGADTQYF	TGTGCCAGCGGGGCAGATACGCAGTATTTT